This TCR beta chain was sequenced in a study of response to subunit inactivated influenza vaccine. Broader study findings: The authors put forward the suggestion that each seasonal influenza vaccination may bring in only a limited number of new T cells.

TCRdb re-derived calls from the RT-PCR reads in MiXCR, one entry per CDR3 protein. The data show about 540,000 distinct CDR3 sequences, with approximately 15% seen just once and 8.5% to 14% held by the top ten. CDR3 length equals 18 residues. Per germline, CDR1 SGHAT and CDR2 FQDESV (reference sequence). This clonotype has only one observation. The antigen remains unidentified. At one boundary the junction diverges from the germline segment, which might be a read error. The source material was PBMCs from blood, sampled 11 to 12 days after vaccination. The V call is TRBV11-1, the J call TRBJ1-1; TRBD1 matches at 11 bases. The receptor was derived from a man aged 50-59 years who received an inactivated influenza vaccine. Here the CDR3 DNA reads TGTGCCAACAGCTTAACGAGTTTCGGACAGGGGGCGAACACTGAAGCTTTCTTT. Translation: CANSLTSFGQGANTEAFF.